The present T cell receptor beta chain was sequenced within a study of blood T cell repertoires in COVID-19. Study at large: Samples came from the United States, Italy and Spain, spanning acute and convalescent COVID-19. Sources were T cells, B-cell-depleted T cells, or PBMCs; the material itself was cDNA or gDNA.

In the study's own analysis: Estimates of nucleated cell counts were drawn from the amplification of reference gene primers. Assay used: immunoSEQ multiplex PCR; TCRdb lists only in-frame clones, some missing. V and J calls and clone size are as listed in that table; D and trimming were resolved from the DNA. The table has roughly 67,000 clones, 85% to 90% seen once. The sequence came from a man aged 45-65 years with acute or convalescent COVID-19. Input material: peripheral blood.

DNA for the CDR3: TGCACCAGCAGCCAAGAAGGGGGATCCACAGATACGCAGTATTTT. Its protein product is CTSSQEGGSTDTQYF. The chain joins TRBV1 to TRBJ2-3; the table's D call, TRBD1, was not checked against the DNA. TRBV1 is a documented pseudogene. The CDR3 consists of 15 residues.